This TCR beta chain is drawn from a study of T cells in localized non-small cell lung cancer. The V and J ends lost 0 bases and 8 bases respectively, with 15 bases between them. Per germline, CDR1 SGDLS and CDR2 YYNGEE. This CDR3 has 15 residues. There are many counts of this clone. Its antigen remains unknown. Clones were sequenced by immunoSEQ multiplex PCR, and TCRdb holds only the in-frame ones, with some missing. The sample has fewer than 15,000 clones; roughly 27% are singletons. The study's findings and limits: A median of around 57 clones ranked among the top 100 in tumor appeared in adjacent lung. Adjacent uninvolved lung had the highest clonality, suggesting focused antigen responses. Increased T cell density in blood showed an association with longer overall survival.

The sample in question was lung tumor tissue, obtained before any cancer treatment. The receptor was isolated from a female donor of 60 years or more with stage I lung adenocarcinoma. The chain joins TRBV9 to TRBJ2-1; no definite D call. CDR3 in DNA: TGTGCCAGCAGCGTAGCTGGGGTAGCTTGGGATGAGCAGTTCTTC. Translation gives CASSVAGVAWDEQFF.